Given below is one T cell receptor (beta chain) in context. Its antigen is not known. Trimming cost V 2 bases and J 6 bases, with 13 bases left between them. The CDR3 extends over 14 amino acids. Germline V gives CDR1 SGHTA, CDR2 FQGNSA. This specimen comes from a study of T cell responses to AZD1222 COVID-19 vaccine. Findings and limits, study-wide: Targeting of unmutated variant regions was reportedly seen in nearly half of spike-specific TCRs.

Measured with immunoSEQ multiplex PCR; TCRdb has only the in-frame clones, and not every one. The sample has 130,000 or so clones; roughly nine tenths are singletons. This sample comprised peripheral blood, obtained on day 0 of AZD1222 vaccination. The chain couples TRBV7-2 to TRBJ1-1; D is uncertain. The source is an adult in good health. This CDR3 reads CASSLNRGVAEAFF. The CDR3 bases are TGTGCCAGCAGCTTAAATCGTGGGGTCGCTGAAGCTTTCTTT.